This TCR beta chain was identified in a study of blood T cells in healthy people across ages. Study-wide results and caveats: Total diversity from one million sequenced T cells was likely underestimated. Compared with aged donors, long-lived donors showed fewer expanded clones, suggesting selection.

PCR was performed a second time for roughly 7 to 12 cycles using a sample-barcoded 5' primer and a J-beta primer mix. TCRdb analysed the 5' RACE reads with MiXCR anew, one entry per CDR3 protein. The sample lists 1.5 million to 1.8 million distinct CDR3 sequences; roughly 43% were seen once. The CDR3 is 14 residues long. Trimming took 1 base from V and 4 from J, leaving 10 bases between them. The V gene's germline CDR1 is LGHDT and CDR2 YNNKEL (reference sequence). Of note for this clonotype: Antigen specificity is unknown.

The sequenced sample consisted of blood. The chain uses TRBV3-1 and TRBJ2-5; the D is unclear. This receptor was obtained from a young woman in good health. The CDR3 DNA is TGTGCCAGCAGCCAAGGGCTAGTGCTAGAGACCCAGTACTTC. Translating gives CASSQGLVLETQYF.